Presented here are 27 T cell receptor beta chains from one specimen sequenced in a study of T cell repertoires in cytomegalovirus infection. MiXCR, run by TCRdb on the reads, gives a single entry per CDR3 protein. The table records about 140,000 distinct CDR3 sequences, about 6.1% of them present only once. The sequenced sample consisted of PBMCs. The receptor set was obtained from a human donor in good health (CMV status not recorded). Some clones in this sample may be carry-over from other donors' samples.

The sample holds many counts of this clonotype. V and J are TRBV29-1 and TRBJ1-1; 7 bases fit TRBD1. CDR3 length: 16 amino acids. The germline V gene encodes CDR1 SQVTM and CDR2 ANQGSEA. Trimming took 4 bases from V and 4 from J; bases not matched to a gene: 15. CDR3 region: CSVGGGAQGVSTEAFF. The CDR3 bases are TGCAGCGTTGGAGGGGGGGCCCAGGGGGTCTCCACTGAAGCTTTCTTT.

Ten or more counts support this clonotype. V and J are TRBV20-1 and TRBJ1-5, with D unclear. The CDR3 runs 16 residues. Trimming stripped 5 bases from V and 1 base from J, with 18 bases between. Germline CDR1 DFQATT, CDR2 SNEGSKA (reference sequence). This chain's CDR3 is CSAFSVLGESNQPQHF. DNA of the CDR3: TGCAGTGCTTTTTCAGTCTTGGGAGAGAGCAATCAGCCCCAGCATTTT.

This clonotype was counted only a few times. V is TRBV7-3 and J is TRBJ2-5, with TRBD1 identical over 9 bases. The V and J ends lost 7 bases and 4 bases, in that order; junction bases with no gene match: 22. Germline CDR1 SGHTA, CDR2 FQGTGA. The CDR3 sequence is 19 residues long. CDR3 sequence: CASTRDDRDRAPKRETQYF. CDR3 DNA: TGTGCCAGCACTCGGGACGACCGGGACAGGGCCCCAAAGAGAGAGACCCAGTACTTC.

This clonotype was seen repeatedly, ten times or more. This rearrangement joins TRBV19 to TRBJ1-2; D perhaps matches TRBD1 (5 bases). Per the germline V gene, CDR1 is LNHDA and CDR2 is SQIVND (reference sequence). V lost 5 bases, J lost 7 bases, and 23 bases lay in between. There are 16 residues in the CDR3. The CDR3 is CASSLQTGPGATGYTF. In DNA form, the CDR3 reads TGTGCCAGTAGTCTACAAACAGGTCCGGGCGCCACTGGCTACACCTTC.

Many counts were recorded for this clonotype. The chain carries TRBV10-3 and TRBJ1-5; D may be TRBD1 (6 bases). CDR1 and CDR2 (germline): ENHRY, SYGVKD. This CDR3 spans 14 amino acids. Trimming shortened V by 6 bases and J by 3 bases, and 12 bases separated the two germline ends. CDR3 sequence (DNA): TGTGCCATCAGAGCAGGGGCTTACAATCAGCCCCAGCATTTT. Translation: CAIRAGAYNQPQHF.

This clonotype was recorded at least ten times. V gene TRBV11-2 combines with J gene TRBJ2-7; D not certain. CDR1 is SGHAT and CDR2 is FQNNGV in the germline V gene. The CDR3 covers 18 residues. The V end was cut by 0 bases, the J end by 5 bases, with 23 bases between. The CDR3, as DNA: TGTGCCAGCAGCTTAGATTTCGTAGTGGGCGTAAACCCTCACGAGCAGTACTTC. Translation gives CASSLDFVVGVNPHEQYF.

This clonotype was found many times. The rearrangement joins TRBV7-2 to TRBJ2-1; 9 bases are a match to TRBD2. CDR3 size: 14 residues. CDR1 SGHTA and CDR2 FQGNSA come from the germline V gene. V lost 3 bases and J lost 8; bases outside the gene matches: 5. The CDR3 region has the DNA TGTGCCAGCAGCTTTAGCGGGGGCACTTATGAGCAGTTCTTC. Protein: CASSFSGGTYEQFF.

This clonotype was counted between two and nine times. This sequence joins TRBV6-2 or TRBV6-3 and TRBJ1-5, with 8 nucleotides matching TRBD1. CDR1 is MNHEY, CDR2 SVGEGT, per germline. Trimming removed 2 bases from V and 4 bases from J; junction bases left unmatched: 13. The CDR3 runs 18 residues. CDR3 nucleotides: TGTGCCAGCAGTTACAGTAAGCGTGCGGACAGGGTAAATCAGCCCCAGCATTTT. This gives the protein CASSYSKRADRVNQPQHF.

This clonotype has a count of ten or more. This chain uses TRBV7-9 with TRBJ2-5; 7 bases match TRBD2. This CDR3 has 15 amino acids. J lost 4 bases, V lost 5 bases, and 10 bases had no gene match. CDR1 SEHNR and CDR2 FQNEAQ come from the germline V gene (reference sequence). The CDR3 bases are TGTGCCAGCAGCGACCCCCGGACTAGTAGAGAGACCCAGTACTTC. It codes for CASSDPRTSRETQYF.

Written as DNA, the CDR3 is TGTGCCATCAGTGACGGGTTTACGGGGGAAAAACTGTTTTTT. Protein: CAISDGFTGEKLFF. The rearrangement joins TRBV10-3 to TRBJ1-4; D gene uncertain. Germline CDR1 ENHRY, CDR2 SYGVKD. This CDR3 comprises 14 residues. V gave up 3 bases and J gave up 8 bases, with 13 bases separating them.

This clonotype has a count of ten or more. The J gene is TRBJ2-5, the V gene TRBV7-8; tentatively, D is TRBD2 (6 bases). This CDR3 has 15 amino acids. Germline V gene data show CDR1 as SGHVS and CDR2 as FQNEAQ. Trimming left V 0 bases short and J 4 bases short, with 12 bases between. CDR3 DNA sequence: TGTGCCAGCAGCTTAGCCTCAGGGAGGCCAGAGACCCAGTACTTC. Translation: CASSLASGRPETQYF.

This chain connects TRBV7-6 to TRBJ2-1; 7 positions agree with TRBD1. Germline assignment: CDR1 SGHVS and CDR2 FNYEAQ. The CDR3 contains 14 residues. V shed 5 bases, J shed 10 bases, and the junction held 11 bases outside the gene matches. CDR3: CASSAQVGQFEQFF. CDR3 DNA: TGTGCCAGCAGCGCCCAGGTGGGACAGTTCGAGCAGTTCTTC.

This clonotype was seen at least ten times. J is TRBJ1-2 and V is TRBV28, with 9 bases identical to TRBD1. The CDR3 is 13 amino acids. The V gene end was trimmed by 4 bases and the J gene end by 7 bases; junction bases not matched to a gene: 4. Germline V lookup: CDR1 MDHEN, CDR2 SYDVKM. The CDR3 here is CASSWTGEAGYTF. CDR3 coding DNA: TGTGCCAGCAGTTGGACAGGGGAGGCTGGCTACACCTTC.

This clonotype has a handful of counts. CDR3 DNA sequence: TGTGCCAGCAGCCCGAAGGGGGGCGGAGAGCAGTACTTC. It encodes CASSPKGGGEQYF. The genes are TRBV7-2 and TRBJ2-7; D might be TRBD1 or TRBD2, each matching 6 bases. The CDR3 totals 13 residues. V lost 5 bases and J 7 bases, leaving 15 bases between the germline ends. The V gene's germline CDR1 is SGHTA and CDR2 FQGNSA.

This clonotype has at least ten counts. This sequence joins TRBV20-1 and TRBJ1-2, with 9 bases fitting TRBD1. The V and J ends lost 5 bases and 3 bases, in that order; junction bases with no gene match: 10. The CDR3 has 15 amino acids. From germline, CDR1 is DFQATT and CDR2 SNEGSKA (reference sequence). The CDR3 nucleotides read TGCAGTGCTCCTCTCCCCGGGACAGGGCACTATGGCTACACCTTC. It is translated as CSAPLPGTGHYGYTF.

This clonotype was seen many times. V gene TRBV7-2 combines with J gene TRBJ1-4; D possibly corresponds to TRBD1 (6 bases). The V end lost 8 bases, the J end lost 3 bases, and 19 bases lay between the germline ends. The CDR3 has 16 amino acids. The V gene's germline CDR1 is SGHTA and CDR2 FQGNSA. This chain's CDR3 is CASGRGGASANEKLFF. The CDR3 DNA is TGTGCCAGCGGCCGGGGGGGCGCTTCGGCTAATGAAAAACTGTTTTTT.

CDR3 bases: TGTGCCAGCACAATCCAGGGCGTCTATGGCTACACCTTC. This gives the protein CASTIQGVYGYTF. This sequence joins TRBV2 and TRBJ1-2, with D maybe TRBD1 (5 bases). CDR1 and CDR2 (germline): SNHLY, FYNNEI. The CDR3 has 13 amino acids. Trimming pared 7 bases from V and 4 bases from J, leaving 13 bases between.

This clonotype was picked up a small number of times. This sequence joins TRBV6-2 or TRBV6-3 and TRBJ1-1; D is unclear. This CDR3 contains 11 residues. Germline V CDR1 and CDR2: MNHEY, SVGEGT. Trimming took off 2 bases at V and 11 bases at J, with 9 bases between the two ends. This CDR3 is CASSYEAEAFF. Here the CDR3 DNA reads TGTGCCAGCAGTTACGAGGCAGAGGCTTTCTTT.

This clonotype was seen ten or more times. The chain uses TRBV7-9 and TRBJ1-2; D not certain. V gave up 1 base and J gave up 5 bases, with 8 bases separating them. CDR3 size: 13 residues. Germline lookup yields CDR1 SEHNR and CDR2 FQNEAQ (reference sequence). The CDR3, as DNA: TGTGCCAGCAGCTTAGGGGCAGATTATGGCTACACCTTC. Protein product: CASSLGADYGYTF.

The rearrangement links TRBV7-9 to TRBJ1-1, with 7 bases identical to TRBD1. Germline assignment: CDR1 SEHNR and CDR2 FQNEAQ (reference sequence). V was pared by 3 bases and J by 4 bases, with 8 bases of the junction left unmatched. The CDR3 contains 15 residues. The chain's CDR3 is CASSFGDSGITEAFF. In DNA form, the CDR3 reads TGTGCCAGCAGCTTCGGGGACAGCGGGATCACTGAAGCTTTCTTT.

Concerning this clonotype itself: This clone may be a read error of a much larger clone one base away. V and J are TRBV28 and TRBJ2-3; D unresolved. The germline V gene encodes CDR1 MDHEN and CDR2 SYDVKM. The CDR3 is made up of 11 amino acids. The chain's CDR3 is CGSMRSDTQYF. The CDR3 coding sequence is TGTGGCAGCATGCGATCAGATACGCAGTATTTT.

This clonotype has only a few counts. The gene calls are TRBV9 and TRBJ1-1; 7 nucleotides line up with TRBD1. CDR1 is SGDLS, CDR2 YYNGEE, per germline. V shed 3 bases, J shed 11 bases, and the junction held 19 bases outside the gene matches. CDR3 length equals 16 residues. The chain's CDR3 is CASSAIDPGQSVRAFF. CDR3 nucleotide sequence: TGTGCCAGCAGCGCGATCGACCCGGGACAGTCGGTCCGTGCTTTCTTT.

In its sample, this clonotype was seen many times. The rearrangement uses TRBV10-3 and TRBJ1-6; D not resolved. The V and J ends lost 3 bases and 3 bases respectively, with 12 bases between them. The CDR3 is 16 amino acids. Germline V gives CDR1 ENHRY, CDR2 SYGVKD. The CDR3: CAISDEFEIYNSPLHF. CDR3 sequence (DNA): TGTGCCATCAGTGATGAATTCGAAATCTATAATTCACCCCTCCACTTT.

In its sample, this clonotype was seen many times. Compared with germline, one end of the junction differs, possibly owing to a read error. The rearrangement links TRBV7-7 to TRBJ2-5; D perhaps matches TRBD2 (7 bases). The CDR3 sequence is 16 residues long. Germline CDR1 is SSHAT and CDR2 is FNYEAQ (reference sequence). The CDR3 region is CASTMGGGLPGETQYF. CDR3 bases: TGTGCTAGCACAATGGGGGGGGGGCTACCGGGAGAGACCCAGTACTTC.

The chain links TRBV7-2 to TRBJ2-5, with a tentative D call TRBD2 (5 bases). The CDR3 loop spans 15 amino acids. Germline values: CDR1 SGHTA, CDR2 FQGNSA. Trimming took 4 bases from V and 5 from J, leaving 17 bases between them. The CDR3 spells CASSSSGLGEETQYF. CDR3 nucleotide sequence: TGTGCCAGCAGCTCCTCTGGACTCGGCGAGGAGACCCAGTACTTC.

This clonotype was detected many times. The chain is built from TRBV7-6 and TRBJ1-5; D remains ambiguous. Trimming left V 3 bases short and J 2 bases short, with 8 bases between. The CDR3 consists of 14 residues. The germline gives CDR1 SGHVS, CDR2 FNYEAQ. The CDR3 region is CASSFGVGNQPQHF. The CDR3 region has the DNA TGTGCCAGCAGCTTTGGGGTTGGCAATCAGCCCCAGCATTTT.

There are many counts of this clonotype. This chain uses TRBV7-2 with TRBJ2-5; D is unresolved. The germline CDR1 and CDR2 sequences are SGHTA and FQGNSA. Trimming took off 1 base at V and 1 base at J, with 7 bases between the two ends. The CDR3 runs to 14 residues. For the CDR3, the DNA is TGTGCCAGCAGCTTAGTTGCCCGCCAAGAGACCCAGTACTTC. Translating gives CASSLVARQETQYF. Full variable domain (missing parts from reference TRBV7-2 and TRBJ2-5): GAGVSQSPSNKVTEKGKDVELRCDPISGHTALYWYRQSLGQGLEFLIYFQGNSAPDKSGLPSDRFSAERTGGSVSTLTIQRTQQEDSAVYLCASSLVARQETQYFGPGTRLLVL.